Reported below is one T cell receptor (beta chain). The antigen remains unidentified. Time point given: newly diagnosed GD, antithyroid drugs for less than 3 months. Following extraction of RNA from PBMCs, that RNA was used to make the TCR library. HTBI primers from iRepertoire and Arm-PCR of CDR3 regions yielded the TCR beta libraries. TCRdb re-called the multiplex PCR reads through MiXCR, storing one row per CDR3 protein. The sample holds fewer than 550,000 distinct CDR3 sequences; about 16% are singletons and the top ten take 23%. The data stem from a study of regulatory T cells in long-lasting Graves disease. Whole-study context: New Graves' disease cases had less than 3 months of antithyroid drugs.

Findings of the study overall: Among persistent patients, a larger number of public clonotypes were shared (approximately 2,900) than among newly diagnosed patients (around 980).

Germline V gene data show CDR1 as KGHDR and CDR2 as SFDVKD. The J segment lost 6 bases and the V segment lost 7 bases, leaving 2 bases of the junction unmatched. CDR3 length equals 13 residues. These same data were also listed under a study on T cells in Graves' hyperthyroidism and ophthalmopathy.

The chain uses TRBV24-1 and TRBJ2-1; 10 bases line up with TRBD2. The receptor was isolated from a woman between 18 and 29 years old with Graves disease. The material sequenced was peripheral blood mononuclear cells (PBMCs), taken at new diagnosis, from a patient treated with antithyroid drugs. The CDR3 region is CATRRTSGNEQFF. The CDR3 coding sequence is TGTGCCACCAGGAGGACTAGCGGCAATGAGCAGTTCTTC.